This entry lists 8 T cell receptor beta chains sequenced from one sample in a study of blood T cell repertoires in COVID-19 (TCRdb year 2020). Libraries came from the immunoSEQ multiplex PCR assay. TCRdb obtained this table from immuneACCESS and retained in-frame rearrangements with V and J assigned. These tables miss some clones; where compared with another copy, unresolved V genes account for less than half of the shortfall, and the remainder is unexplained. This sample comprises 150,000 to 160,000 clones, about 79% of them detected only once. The ten largest clones take up 25% to 35% of the sample. Material: peripheral blood. Receptors were obtained from a woman aged 60 to 75 with acute or convalescent COVID-19.

This chain uses TRBV4-1 with TRBJ1-2, with TRBD1 identical over 7 bases. Germline CDR1 MGHRA, CDR2 YSYEKL. The CDR3 loop spans 16 amino acids. With 2 bases clipped from V and 0 bases from J, the junction kept 6 bases outside the gene matches. CDR3 in DNA: TGCGCCAGCAGCCAACAAGGGACAGTAGCTAACTATGGCTACACCTTC. This translates into CASSQQGTVANYGYTF.

Here the CDR3 DNA reads TGTGCCAGCAGCTTTGTTGCCGAGGCTGAAGCTTTCTTT. Translating it yields CASSFVAEAEAFF. This rearrangement joins TRBV11-2 to TRBJ1-1; D remains ambiguous. CDR1 and CDR2 (germline): SGHAT, FQNNGV. Trimming cost V 3 bases and J 6 bases, with 11 bases left between them. This CDR3 region has 13 residues.

The chain recombines TRBV28 with TRBJ1-4; TRBD1 is a possible D gene (5 bases). The V and J ends lost 6 bases and 5 bases respectively, with 22 bases between them. The V gene's germline CDR1 is MDHEN and CDR2 SYDVKM. The CDR3 totals 17 residues. CDR3 coding DNA: TGTGCCAGCAGAGGACATCCCTACTCAGGGCCCAATGAAAAACTGTTTTTT. As protein: CASRGHPYSGPNEKLFF.

The V gene is TRBV2, the J gene TRBJ1-2; TRBD1 might be the D (6 bases). The CDR3 has 16 residues. Trimming stripped 8 bases from V and 2 bases from J, with 21 bases between. Germline values: CDR1 SNHLY, CDR2 FYNNEI. CDR3 sequence reads: CASSDPPIGGNYGYTF. The CDR3 DNA is TGTGCCAGCTCGGACCCGCCGATAGGGGGAAACTATGGCTACACCTTC.

The chain carries TRBV7-3 and TRBJ2-1, with D possibly TRBD1 on 6 matching bases. The CDR3 runs to 16 residues. The germline CDR1 and CDR2 sequences are SGHTA and FQGTGA. V lost 5 bases to trimming and J lost 0 bases, with 14 bases between them. CDR3 in amino acids: CASSRTGPSSYNEQFF. The DNA of the CDR3 is TGTGCCAGCAGCCGCACAGGGCCGAGCTCCTACAATGAGCAGTTCTTC. The whole variable domain, remainder taken from reference TRBV7-3 and TRBJ2-1, is GAGVSQTPSNKVTEKGKYVELRCDPISGHTALYWYRQSLGQGPEFLIYFQGTGAADDSGLPNDRFFAVRPEGSVSTLKIQRTERGDSAVYLCASSRTGPSSYNEQFFGPGTRLTVL.

V and J are TRBV18 and TRBJ1-2; D perhaps matches TRBD1 (5 bases). Germline-derived CDR1 and CDR2 are KGHSH and LQKENI. This CDR3 comprises 15 residues. Trimming left V 4 bases short and J 4 bases short, with 16 bases between. CDR3 amino acids: CASSRGHATRYGYTF. CDR3 sequence (DNA): TGTGCCAGCTCACGAGGACATGCGACCCGCTATGGCTACACCTTC.

The chain has TRBV5-1 and TRBJ1-4; D gene unclear. From germline, CDR1 is SGHRS and CDR2 YFSETQ. The V gene lost 0 bases and the J gene lost 0 bases, with 6 bases spanning the gap. The CDR3 runs to 15 residues. CDR3: CASSLGQTTNEKLFF. In DNA, the CDR3 is TGCGCCAGCAGCTTGGGGCAGACAACTAATGAAAAACTGTTTTTT.

This rearrangement joins TRBV27 to TRBJ2-1; no clear D gene. The CDR3 loop spans 15 amino acids. Germline CDR1 reads MNHEY; CDR2 reads SMNVEV (reference sequence). V was trimmed by 3 bases and J by 1 base, leaving 10 bases between them. The CDR3 protein is CASSFALWSYNEQFF. The CDR3 bases are TGTGCCAGCAGTTTCGCGTTGTGGTCCTACAATGAGCAGTTCTTC.